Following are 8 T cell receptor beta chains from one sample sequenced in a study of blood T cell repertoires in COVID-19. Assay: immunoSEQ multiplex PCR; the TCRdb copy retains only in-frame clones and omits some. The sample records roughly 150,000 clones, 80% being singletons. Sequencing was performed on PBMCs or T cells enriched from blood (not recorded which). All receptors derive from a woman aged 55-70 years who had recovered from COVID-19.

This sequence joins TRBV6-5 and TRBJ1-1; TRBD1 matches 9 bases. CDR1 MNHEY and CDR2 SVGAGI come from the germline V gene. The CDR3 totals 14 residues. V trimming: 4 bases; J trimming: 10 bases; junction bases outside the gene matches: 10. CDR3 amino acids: CASSSFGDRARAFF. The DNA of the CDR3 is TGTGCCAGCAGTTCCTTCGGGGACAGGGCGCGAGCTTTCTTT.

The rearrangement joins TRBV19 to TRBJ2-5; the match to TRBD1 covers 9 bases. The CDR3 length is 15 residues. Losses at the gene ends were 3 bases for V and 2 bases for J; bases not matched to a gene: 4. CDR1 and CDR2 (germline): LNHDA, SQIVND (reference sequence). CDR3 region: CASSIGDREQETQYF. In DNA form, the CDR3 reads TGTGCCAGTAGTATCGGGGACAGGGAACAAGAGACCCAGTACTTC.

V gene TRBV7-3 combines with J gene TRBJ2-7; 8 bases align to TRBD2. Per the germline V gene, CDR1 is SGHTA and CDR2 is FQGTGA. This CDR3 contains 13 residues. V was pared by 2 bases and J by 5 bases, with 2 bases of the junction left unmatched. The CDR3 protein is CASSLGTRNEQYF. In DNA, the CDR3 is TGTGCCAGCAGCTTAGGGACTAGGAACGAGCAGTACTTC.

CDR3 loop: CASSPVQGGGYNEQFF. The CDR3 region has the DNA TGTGCCAGCTCACCAGTACAGGGCGGGGGCTACAATGAGCAGTTCTTC. V is TRBV18 and J is TRBJ2-1, with D possibly matching TRBD2 (7 bases). This CDR3 is 16 amino acids long. Trimming cost V 2 bases and J 3 bases, with 14 bases left between them. Germline values: CDR1 KGHSH, CDR2 LQKENI.

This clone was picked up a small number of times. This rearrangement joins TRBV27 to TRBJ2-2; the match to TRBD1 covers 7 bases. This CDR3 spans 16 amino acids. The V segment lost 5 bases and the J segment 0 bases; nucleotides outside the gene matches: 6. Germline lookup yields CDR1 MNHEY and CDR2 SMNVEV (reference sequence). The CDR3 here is CASSPRQGSNTGELFF. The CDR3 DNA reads TGTGCCAGCAGTCCGAGACAGGGTTCGAACACCGGGGAGCTGTTTTTT.

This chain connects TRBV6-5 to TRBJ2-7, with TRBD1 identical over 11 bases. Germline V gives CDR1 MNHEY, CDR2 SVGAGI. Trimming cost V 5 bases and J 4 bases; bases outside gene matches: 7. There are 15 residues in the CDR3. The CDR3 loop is CASSPLGTGGYEQYF. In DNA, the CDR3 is TGTGCCAGCAGTCCCTTGGGGACAGGGGGTTACGAGCAGTACTTC.

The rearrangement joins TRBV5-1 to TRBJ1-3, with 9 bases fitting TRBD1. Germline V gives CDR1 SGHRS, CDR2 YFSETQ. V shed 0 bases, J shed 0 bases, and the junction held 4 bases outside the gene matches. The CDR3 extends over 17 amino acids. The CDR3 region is CASSLVGQGNSGNTIYF. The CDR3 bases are TGCGCCAGCAGCTTGGTCGGACAGGGGAACTCTGGAAACACCATATATTTT.

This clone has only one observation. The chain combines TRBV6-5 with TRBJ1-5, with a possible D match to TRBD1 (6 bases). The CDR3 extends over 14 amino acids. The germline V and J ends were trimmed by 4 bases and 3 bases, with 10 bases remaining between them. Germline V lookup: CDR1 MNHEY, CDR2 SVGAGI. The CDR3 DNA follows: TGTGCCAGCAGTTCCACAGGGACCAATCAGCCCCAGCATTTT. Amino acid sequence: CASSSTGTNQPQHF.